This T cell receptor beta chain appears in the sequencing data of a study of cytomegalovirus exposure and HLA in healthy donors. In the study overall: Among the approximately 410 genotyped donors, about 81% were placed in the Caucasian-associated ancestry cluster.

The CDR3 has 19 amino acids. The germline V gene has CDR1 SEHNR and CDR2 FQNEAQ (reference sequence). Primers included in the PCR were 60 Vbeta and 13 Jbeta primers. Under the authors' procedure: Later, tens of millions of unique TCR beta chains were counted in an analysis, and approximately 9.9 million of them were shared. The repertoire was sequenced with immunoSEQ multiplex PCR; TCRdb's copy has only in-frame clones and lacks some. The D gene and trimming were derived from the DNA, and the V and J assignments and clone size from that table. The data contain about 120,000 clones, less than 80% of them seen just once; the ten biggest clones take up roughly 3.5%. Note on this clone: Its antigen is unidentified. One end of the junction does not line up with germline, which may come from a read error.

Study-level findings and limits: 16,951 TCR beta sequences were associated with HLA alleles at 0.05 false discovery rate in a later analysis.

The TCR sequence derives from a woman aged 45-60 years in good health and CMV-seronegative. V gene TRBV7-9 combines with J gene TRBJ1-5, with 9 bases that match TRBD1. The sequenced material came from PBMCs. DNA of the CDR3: TGTTCCAGCAGCTTCGTCCCGGGACAGGGATGGTATAGCAATCAGCCCCAGCATTTT. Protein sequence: CSSSFVPGQGWYSNQPQHF.